The 19 T cell receptor beta chains presented below share a single source sample, sequenced in a study of cytomegalovirus exposure and HLA in healthy donors. Researchers ran the PCR with 60 Vbeta and 13 Jbeta primers. This table comes from immunoSEQ multiplex PCR, and its TCRdb copy is limited to in-frame clones, with some not included. Seen here are about 95,000 clones, 78% observed once, and the top ten hold 4.1%. Sequenced material: PBMCs. The receptors were sampled from a woman aged 40 to 55 in good health and CMV-seropositive.

The chain carries TRBV7-6 and TRBJ2-7; a weak D match, TRBD1 (6 bases). The V end was cut by 1 base, the J end by 4 bases, with 8 bases between. The germline CDR1 and CDR2 sequences are SGHVS and FNYEAQ. This CDR3 region has 13 residues. The CDR3, as DNA: TGTGCCAGCAGCTTAGGCAGGGGTTACGAGCAGTACTTC. This encodes CASSLGRGYEQYF.

This clone has just one count. V gene TRBV29-1 combines with J gene TRBJ1-2; no clear D gene. With 4 bases removed from V and 0 bases from J, the gap between germline ends came to 6 bases. The CDR3 totals 12 residues. Germline V gene data show CDR1 as SQVTM and CDR2 as ANQGSEA. CDR3 sequence reads: CSVAGSNYGYTF. The CDR3 DNA follows: TGCAGCGTTGCCGGTTCTAACTATGGCTACACCTTC.

CDR3 protein: CASSLVGTGDTEAFF. DNA of the CDR3: TGTGCCAGCAGCTTGGTTGGGACAGGGGACACTGAAGCTTTCTTT. The V gene is TRBV5-6, the J gene TRBJ1-1; TRBD1 matches 10 bases. CDR1 and CDR2 (germline): SGHDT, YYEEEE. The junction had 2 bases not matched to a gene; V was cut back by 0 bases and J by 3 bases. The CDR3 loop spans 15 amino acids.

This clone has a handful of counts. This sequence joins TRBV9 and TRBJ2-5; D may be TRBD2 (6 bases). Trimming removed 0 bases at V and 4 bases at J, with 16 bases between. Germline assignment: CDR1 SGDLS and CDR2 YYNGEE. The CDR3 covers 16 residues. The CDR3 sequence is CASSVGSVGGGETQYF. In DNA form, the CDR3 reads TGTGCCAGCAGCGTAGGGAGCGTTGGGGGAGGAGAGACCCAGTACTTC.

The chain joins TRBV2 to TRBJ2-7; 9 bases align to TRBD2. CDR3 length: 13 residues. Germline V gene lookup returns CDR1 SNHLY and CDR2 FYNNEI. Trimming cost V 6 bases and J 7 bases; bases outside gene matches: 7. This CDR3 reads CASRPSGRYEQYF. The CDR3 region has the DNA TGTGCCAGCAGACCCAGCGGGAGGTATGAGCAGTACTTC.

The chain employs TRBV30 and TRBJ2-1, with D maybe TRBD1 (5 bases). V was clipped by 1 base and J by 6 bases, with 7 bases between them. CDR1 is GTSNPN and CDR2 is SVGIG in the germline V gene (reference sequence). The CDR3 sequence is 12 residues long. DNA for the CDR3: TGTGCCTGGAGTGCGACAGCCAATGAGCAGTTCTTC. This encodes CAWSATANEQFF.

V gene TRBV18 combines with J gene TRBJ1-2; possible D gene TRBD1, 5 bases. V lost 3 bases to trimming and J lost 4 bases, with 9 bases between them. CDR3 length equals 13 residues. CDR1 and CDR2 (germline): KGHSH, LQKENI. CDR3 nucleotide sequence: TGTGCCAGCTCACCCCTCGACAGCTATGGCTACACCTTC. It encodes CASSPLDSYGYTF.

The chain employs TRBV7-3 and TRBJ2-1, with D perhaps TRBD2 (6 bases). Trimming took 4 bases from V and 0 from J, leaving 13 bases between them. The CDR3 extends over 16 amino acids. Germline V CDR1 and CDR2: SGHTA, FQGTGA. The CDR3 DNA reads TGTGCCAGCAGCTCCAGCGGAGGGGCCTCCTACAATGAGCAGTTCTTC. Residues: CASSSSGGASYNEQFF.

The chain has TRBV6-5 and TRBJ2-5; TRBD1 matches at 7 bases. The CDR3 contains 14 residues. The V gene's germline CDR1 is MNHEY and CDR2 SVGAGI. V shed 6 bases, J shed 1 base, and the junction held 5 bases outside the gene matches. This chain's CDR3 is CASRGTVFQETQYF. The CDR3 bases are TGTGCCAGCAGGGGGACAGTCTTCCAAGAGACCCAGTACTTC.

The chain links TRBV6-1 to TRBJ1-5, with 7 positions matching TRBD1. The CDR3 totals 15 residues. V shed 6 bases, J shed 0 bases, and the junction held 5 bases outside the gene matches. CDR1 is MNHNS, CDR2 SASEGT, per germline. CDR3 coding DNA: TGTGCCAGCAGCCTCTCAGGGGGTAGCAATCAGCCCCAGCATTTT. It translates to CASSLSGGSNQPQHF.

The chain links TRBV5-1 to TRBJ1-2, with 8 bases identical to TRBD1. The CDR3 runs 14 residues. Per the germline V gene, CDR1 is SGHRS and CDR2 is YFSETQ. The junction had 5 bases not matched to a gene; V was cut back by 2 bases and J by 5 bases. For the CDR3, the DNA is TGCGCCAGCAGCTTACCAAGACAGGGGTATGGCTACACCTTC. Translated: CASSLPRQGYGYTF.

The rearrangement links TRBV30 to TRBJ2-4, with D possibly being TRBD2 (5 bases). This CDR3 comprises 11 residues. CDR1 and CDR2 from the germline V gene are GTSNPN and SVGIG (reference sequence). Trimming left V 2 bases short and J 15 bases short, with 14 bases between. CDR3 DNA: TGTGCCTGGAGTCTCGGGGTCCCGCTGTACTTC. Its protein product is CAWSLGVPLYF.

V usage is TRBV4-1 and J usage is TRBJ2-7; no clear D gene. With 0 bases removed from V and 2 bases from J, the gap between germline ends came to 11 bases. Germline V gene data show CDR1 as MGHRA and CDR2 as YSYEKL. This CDR3 comprises 15 residues. This chain's CDR3 is CASSQDRSGPYEQYF. The CDR3 nucleotides read TGCGCCAGCAGCCAAGATAGGTCAGGCCCCTACGAGCAGTACTTC.

The V call is TRBV5-1, the J call TRBJ2-2, with 7 bases that match TRBD2. The V gene end was trimmed by 3 bases and the J gene end by 6 bases; junction bases not matched to a gene: 8. The CDR3 contains 15 residues. Germline CDR1 and CDR2: SGHRS and YFSETQ. CDR3 DNA sequence: TGCGCCAGCAGCTCTCGGGACTATGGGCCCGGGGAGCTGTTTTTT. It translates to CASSSRDYGPGELFF.

The count of this clone is one. The gene calls are TRBV27 and TRBJ1-2, with 7 bases that match TRBD1. Per the germline V gene, CDR1 is MNHEY and CDR2 is SMNVEV (reference sequence). The CDR3 loop spans 14 amino acids. The V gene end was trimmed by 6 bases and the J gene end by 4 bases; junction bases not matched to a gene: 8. CDR3 DNA sequence: TGTGCCAGCAGGAGCCCGGGACAGTCCTATGGCTACACCTTC. This translates into CASRSPGQSYGYTF.

Details on this clone: The identical CDR3 is also encoded by other nucleotide sequences in the sample. CDR3 protein: CASSLAGGPYEQYF. CDR3 DNA: TGTGCCAGCAGTTTAGCGGGAGGGCCCTACGAGCAGTACTTC. The chain joins TRBV28 to TRBJ2-7; 9 bases are a match to TRBD2. V lost 2 bases to trimming and J lost 2 bases; unmatched junction nucleotides: 1. The CDR3 length is 14 residues. CDR1 MDHEN and CDR2 SYDVKM come from the germline V gene.

The genes are TRBV4-1 and TRBJ2-2; TRBD2 agrees at 9 bases. The V segment lost 8 bases and the J segment 4 bases; nucleotides outside the gene matches: 11. The CDR3 sequence is 16 residues long. Germline-derived CDR1 and CDR2 are MGHRA and YSYEKL. The CDR3 is CASGGLAGAGTGELFF. CDR3 bases: TGCGCCAGCGGAGGATTAGCGGGAGCTGGCACCGGGGAGCTGTTTTTT.

The genes are TRBV12-5 and TRBJ1-5; the D is unclear. The CDR3 spans 12 residues. Per the germline V gene, CDR1 is LGHNT and CDR2 is FRNRAP. V was trimmed by 7 bases and J by 0 bases, leaving 4 bases between them. CDR3 residues: CASAVSNQPQHF. Here the CDR3 DNA reads TGTGCTAGTGCGGTTAGCAATCAGCCCCAGCATTTT.

The V and J genes are TRBV10-3 and TRBJ1-5; D not certain. The V and J ends lost 7 bases and 7 bases respectively, with 11 bases between them. The CDR3 is 12 amino acids. CDR1 is ENHRY and CDR2 is SYGVKD in the germline V gene. The CDR3 nucleotides read TGTGCCATCACCGTAGACACCCAGCCCCAGCATTTT. Translation gives CAITVDTQPQHF.